The next 20 T cell receptor beta chains were all read from a single sample in a study of T cell changes during pregnancy in multiple sclerosis. Only in-frame clones appear in the TCRdb table, and some are missing; sequencing was by immunoSEQ multiplex PCR. The sample yields about 100,000 clones, roughly nine tenths seen once. This specimen consisted of peripheral blood, obtained after pregnancy. The source of these receptors is a female donor with multiple sclerosis, enrolled in a pregnancy study.

The gene calls are TRBV4-2 and TRBJ1-4; no firm D call. The CDR3 sequence is 15 residues long. Germline V gives CDR1 LGHNA, CDR2 YNFKEQ. The V end was cut by 3 bases, the J end by 3 bases, with 11 bases between. The CDR3 coding sequence is TGTGCCAGCAGCCAGGTTGTCGGGGCTAATGAAAAACTGTTTTTT. This gives the protein CASSQVVGANEKLFF.

This clone appeared a single time. This sequence joins TRBV7-8 and TRBJ2-2, with 8 bases matching TRBD2. The CDR3 runs 18 residues. Germline V gene lookup returns CDR1 SGHVS and CDR2 FQNEAQ. V was pared by 5 bases and J by 5 bases, with 16 bases of the junction left unmatched. The CDR3 loop reads CASSLARLIAGRTGELFF. The CDR3 bases are TGTGCCAGCAGCCTGGCGAGGTTAATAGCGGGAAGAACCGGGGAGCTGTTTTTT.

The chain has TRBV7-6 and TRBJ2-7; weak D call: TRBD2 (5 bases). CDR1 is SGHVS and CDR2 is FNYEAQ in the germline V gene. V lost 4 bases and J lost 5, with 9 bases in between. CDR3 size: 12 residues. CDR3 sequence: CASSSGLDEQYF. In nucleotides, the CDR3 is TGTGCCAGCAGCTCAGGACTCGACGAGCAGTACTTC.

The CDR3 region has the DNA TGCGCCAGCAGCCCGACAGGGGAAGGAGGATACGAGCAGTACTTC. As protein: CASSPTGEGGYEQYF. V is TRBV5-1 and J is TRBJ2-7; 8 bases line up with TRBD1. CDR1 and CDR2 from the germline V gene are SGHRS and YFSETQ. This CDR3 has 15 residues. J gave up 4 bases and V 4 bases, and 10 bases lay outside the gene matches.

This clone was seen only once. The chain combines TRBV5-1 with TRBJ2-1; a weak D match, TRBD2 (5 bases). This CDR3 comprises 14 residues. The germline gives CDR1 SGHRS, CDR2 YFSETQ. With 0 bases removed from V and 9 bases from J, the gap between germline ends came to 13 bases. CDR3 DNA: TGCGCCAGCAGCTTGGGAGGGAGAAAGGGTGAGCAGTTCTTC. It codes for CASSLGGRKGEQFF.

This chain joins TRBV27 and TRBJ2-7; D is ambiguous. This CDR3 has 13 residues. Trimming left V 2 bases short and J 3 bases short, with 8 bases between. In germline, CDR1 is MNHEY, CDR2 SMNVEV (reference sequence). This CDR3 reads CASSLTENYEQYF. The CDR3 nucleotides read TGTGCCAGCAGTTTAACAGAAAACTACGAGCAGTACTTC.

This clone has just a few counts. The chain joins TRBV11-2 to TRBJ1-6, with 7 nucleotides matching TRBD1. Germline CDR1 reads SGHAT; CDR2 reads FQNNGV. V lost 5 bases and J lost 13; bases outside the gene matches: 8. The CDR3 contains 13 residues. The CDR3, as DNA: TGTGCCAGCAGCCCGGGACAGCTACTCCCCCTCCACTTT. Its translation: CASSPGQLLPLHF.

The chain carries TRBV5-1 and TRBJ1-2; 8 positions agree with TRBD1. The length of the CDR3 is 16 residues. Germline CDR1 and CDR2: SGHRS and YFSETQ. The J segment lost 2 bases and the V segment lost 3 bases, leaving 9 bases of the junction unmatched. The CDR3 region has the DNA TGCGCCAGCAGCTATACCGGGACAGGCGACAACTATGGCTACACCTTC. It yields the protein CASSYTGTGDNYGYTF. Filled out from reference TRBV5-1 and TRBJ1-2, the complete variable domain reads KAGVTQTPRYLIKTRGQQVTLSCSPISGHRSVSWYQQTPGQGLQFLFEYFSETQRNKGNFPGRFSGRQFSNSRSEMNVSTLELGDSALYLCASSYTGTGDNYGYTFGSGTRLTVV.

The chain carries TRBV5-6 and TRBJ1-2, with 7 bases fitting TRBD1. Trimming at V came to 4 bases and at J to 5 bases, leaving 11 bases not matched to a gene. The CDR3 is 15 amino acids. CDR1 and CDR2 from the germline V gene are SGHDT and YYEEEE. CDR3 nucleotides: TGTGCCAGCAGCCTATACGGACAGGAGATATATGGCTACACCTTC. This sequence encodes CASSLYGQEIYGYTF. Supplemented by reference TRBV5-6 and TRBJ1-2, the full variable domain reads DAGVTQSPTHLIKTRGQQVTLRCSPKSGHDTVSWYQQALGQGPQFIFQYYEEEERQRGNFPDRFSGHQFPNYSSELNVNALLLGDSALYLCASSLYGQEIYGYTFGSGTRLTVV.

The chain combines TRBV2 with TRBJ1-2, with TRBD1 matching 8 bases. The CDR3 is made up of 15 amino acids. Unmatched junction bases numbered 12, after V lost 5 bases and J lost 7 bases. Germline CDR1 is SNHLY and CDR2 is FYNNEI. The CDR3 here is CASSPIPGQVTGYTF. In DNA form, the CDR3 reads TGTGCCAGCAGTCCAATTCCGGGACAGGTTACTGGCTACACCTTC. Full variable domain (outside the CDR3, taken from reference TRBV2 and TRBJ1-2): EPEVTQTPSHQVTQMGQEVILRCVPISNHLYFYWYRQILGQKVEFLVSFYNNEISEKSEIFDDQFSVERPDGSNFTLKIRSTKLEDSAMYFCASSPIPGQVTGYTFGSGTRLTVV.

The chain employs TRBV9 and TRBJ2-7; TRBD1 matches at 9 bases. Germline CDR1 reads SGDLS; CDR2 reads YYNGEE. V shed 4 bases, J shed 2 bases, and the junction held 4 bases outside the gene matches. The CDR3 spans 14 residues. CDR3 coding DNA: TGTGCCAGCAGCTTCGGACAGGGGACCTACGAGCAGTACTTC. Its protein product is CASSFGQGTYEQYF.

The chain combines TRBV11-3 with TRBJ2-1; D is ambiguous. The ends were cut back, 5 bases at V and 3 bases at J, with 14 bases in the middle. The CDR3 is made up of 15 amino acids. CDR1 is SGHNT, CDR2 YENEEA, per germline. In nucleotides, the CDR3 is TGTGCCAGCAGCCCCGGGTCACCCCACTACAATGAGCAGTTCTTC. It specifies CASSPGSPHYNEQFF.

The chain has TRBV2 and TRBJ2-1, with 13 bases aligning to TRBD2. The CDR3 contains 14 residues. CDR1 SNHLY and CDR2 FYNNEI come from the germline V gene. J gave up 5 bases and V 8 bases, and 3 bases lay outside the gene matches. The CDR3 DNA is TGTGCCAGCCCAGGACTAGCGGGGGACAATGAGCAGTTCTTC. Amino acids: CASPGLAGDNEQFF.

The J gene is TRBJ2-7, the V gene TRBV2; possibly TRBD1 for D (6 bases). CDR3 length: 14 amino acids. V lost 4 bases to trimming and J lost 2 bases, with 12 bases between them. Germline CDR1 and CDR2: SNHLY and FYNNEI. The CDR3 nucleotides read TGTGCCAGCAGTGTCTCAGGGGCGACCTACGAGCAGTACTTC. Translation gives CASSVSGATYEQYF.

This clone has a single count. V gene TRBV7-9 combines with J gene TRBJ2-7; D not certain. Trimming took off 3 bases at V and 7 bases at J, with 7 bases between the two ends. Germline-derived CDR1 and CDR2 are SEHNR and FQNEAQ (reference sequence). The CDR3 sequence is 11 residues long. The CDR3 DNA sequence: TGTGCCAGCAGCTTCATCAGGGAGCAGTACTTC. It translates to CASSFIREQYF.

This chain joins TRBV19 and TRBJ2-7; 7 positions match TRBD1. Germline CDR1 is LNHDA and CDR2 is SQIVND (reference sequence). The J segment lost 0 bases and the V segment lost 5 bases, leaving 1 base of the junction unmatched. The CDR3 extends over 13 amino acids. The CDR3 DNA sequence: TGTGCCAGTAGTGGGACAGTCTCCTACGAGCAGTACTTC. Amino acid sequence: CASSGTVSYEQYF.

The chain combines TRBV5-1 with TRBJ2-5; 11 nucleotides agree with TRBD1. CDR3 length: 16 residues. Per the germline V gene, CDR1 is SGHRS and CDR2 is YFSETQ. V gave up 0 bases and J gave up 4 bases; unmatched junction bases: 5. CDR3 region: CASSLEGQGGRETQYF. The CDR3 DNA reads as TGCGCCAGCAGCTTGGAGGGACAGGGGGGTAGAGAGACCCAGTACTTC.

This clone was observed a single time. The gene calls are TRBV19 and TRBJ1-2; a possible D gene is TRBD1 (5 bases). Between the trimmed V and J ends, which lost 3 bases and 7 bases, there was a span of 18 bases. The CDR3 consists of 15 residues. The germline V gene encodes CDR1 LNHDA and CDR2 SQIVND (reference sequence). CDR3 DNA: TGTGCCAGTAGTATGGAGCGGGGGAGCGAATCTGGCTACACCTTC. This codes for CASSMERGSESGYTF.

The rearrangement uses TRBV19 and TRBJ1-2; TRBD1 matches at 8 bases. After removal of 5 bases from V and 8 bases from J, the junction contained 10 bases not matched to a gene. Germline values: CDR1 LNHDA, CDR2 SQIVND (reference sequence). CDR3 length: 14 residues. This CDR3 is CASSRQGRAKGYTF. As DNA, the CDR3 is TGTGCCAGTAGTCGACAGGGGAGAGCTAAAGGCTACACCTTC.

This chain connects TRBV4-1 to TRBJ1-2, with D perhaps matching TRBD1 (6 bases). Germline CDR1 MGHRA, CDR2 YSYEKL. The CDR3 contains 15 residues. V was cut by 1 base and J by 4 bases, with 13 bases left in between. The CDR3 DNA follows: TGCGCCAGCAGCCAAGCGGAGACAGGATCCTATGGCTACACCTTC. Encoded protein: CASSQAETGSYGYTF.